This paragraph reports one TCR beta chain. The same CDR3 can be traced to other DNA sequences in this sample. Clones were sequenced by immunoSEQ multiplex PCR, and TCRdb holds only the in-frame ones, with some missing. The repertoire holds roughly 250,000 clones, roughly 87% seen once, with over 6% in the top ten. The data originate from a study of blood T cell repertoires in COVID-19. About the study: Material from acute and convalescent COVID-19 was sourced from the United States, Italy and Spain.

Sequencing was carried out using PBMCs or T cells enriched from blood (not recorded which). The receptor comes from a woman aged 25 to 39 with acute COVID-19.

The CDR3 nucleotides read TGCGCCAGCAGCTTGGGACAGGGGGGTGAAAAACTGTTTTTT. It yields the protein CASSLGQGGEKLFF. V is TRBV5-1 and J is TRBJ1-4, with 9 bases that match TRBD1. Germline trimming cut 0 bases from V and 7 bases from J; bases unmatched to any gene: 1. This CDR3 has 14 amino acids. Germline V gene data show CDR1 as SGHRS and CDR2 as YFSETQ.